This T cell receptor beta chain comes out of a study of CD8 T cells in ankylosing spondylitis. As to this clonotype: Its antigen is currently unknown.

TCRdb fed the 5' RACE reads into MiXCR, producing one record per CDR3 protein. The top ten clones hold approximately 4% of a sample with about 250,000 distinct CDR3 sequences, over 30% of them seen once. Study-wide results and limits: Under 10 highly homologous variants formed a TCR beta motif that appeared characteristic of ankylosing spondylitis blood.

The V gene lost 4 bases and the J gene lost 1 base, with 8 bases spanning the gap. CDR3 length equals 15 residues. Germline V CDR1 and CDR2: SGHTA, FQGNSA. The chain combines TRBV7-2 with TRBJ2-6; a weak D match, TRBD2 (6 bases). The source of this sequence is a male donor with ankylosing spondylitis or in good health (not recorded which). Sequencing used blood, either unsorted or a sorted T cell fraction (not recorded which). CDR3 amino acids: CASSSLASGANVLTF. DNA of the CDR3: TGTGCCAGCAGCTCCCTAGCGTCTGGGGCCAACGTCCTGACTTTC.